This entry describes one TCR beta chain. The data stem from a study of cytomegalovirus exposure and HLA in healthy donors. Germline V gene lookup returns CDR1 MRHNA and CDR2 SNTAGT. This CDR3 spans 15 amino acids. The junction had 13 bases not matched to a gene; V was cut back by 9 bases and J by 2 bases. The primer mix had 60 Vbeta and 13 Jbeta primers. Libraries were prepared by immunoSEQ multiplex PCR; TCRdb keeps only in-frame clonotypes and omits some of them. The data show about 86,000 clones, approximately 70% seen once. Sequencing used PBMCs. The chain recombines TRBV6-4 with TRBJ2-7; 7 bases align to TRBD1. The sequence was obtained from a man in his sixties in good health and CMV-seronegative. The CDR3 sequence is CARRLSGQRPYEQYF. CDR3 bases: TGTGCCAGGAGACTATCGGGACAGAGACCCTACGAGCAGTACTTC.